This T cell receptor beta chain derives from a study of shared clonotypes between healthy human individuals. At the level of the study: The people who gave samples were two women and a few men aged 18 to 49.

Notes on this clone: Antigen specificity is unknown.

Cells designated naive CD8 were CD45RO-negative and were positively selected for CCR7, with terminally differentiated effector memory CD45RA+ cells excluded. Produced via immunoSEQ multiplex PCR; TCRdb's table is partial and in-frame only. The sample yields around 1.9 million clones, 93% seen once. Overall study findings and caveats: Clonotypes shared by all four donors outscored non-shared clonotypes in generation probability. The study generally estimated greater richness for naive than memory subsets. With several donors compared, 4% to 5.5% of naive CD4 clonotypes were shared.

Germline V CDR1 and CDR2: SGHTA, FQGTGA. J was trimmed by 7 bases and V by 3 bases; bases with no gene match: 8. The CDR3 runs 15 residues. The receptor was isolated from a man between 18 and 35 years old in good health. Some clones in this sample may be carry-over from other donors' samples. The chain uses TRBV7-3 and TRBJ2-1; 8 bases map to TRBD2. The specimen sequenced was naive CD8+ T cells from PBMCs. CDR3 coding DNA: TGTGCCAGCAGCTTCGGGGCGGGAGGTCCTAATGAGCAGTTCTTC. Its translation is CASSFGAGGPNEQFF.